The 31 T cell receptor beta chains below were found in one sample sequenced in a study of cytomegalovirus exposure and HLA in healthy donors. Primers: 60 Vbeta forward and 13 Jbeta reverse. Only in-frame clones appear in the TCRdb table, and some are missing; sequencing was by immunoSEQ multiplex PCR. The sample comprises tens of thousands of clones, approximately 57% of which are singletons, and over 5.5% rests with the top ten. The sequencing input was PBMCs. All receptors derive from a man aged 25-45 years in good health and CMV-seropositive.

This clone was found a few times. This sequence joins TRBV5-1 and TRBJ1-4; D is ambiguous. Germline V lookup: CDR1 SGHRS, CDR2 YFSETQ. V gave up 5 bases and J gave up 0 bases, with 8 bases separating them. The CDR3 is made up of 14 amino acids. Here the CDR3 reads CASRDGATNEKLFF. CDR3 DNA: TGCGCCAGCAGGGACGGGGCAACTAATGAAAAACTGTTTTTT.

In this sample, this clone turned up a few times. This chain uses TRBV7-3 with TRBJ2-1; D ambiguous. Trimming shortened V by 1 base and J by 9 bases, and 7 bases separated the two germline ends. The length of the CDR3 is 12 residues. Germline CDR1 reads SGHTA; CDR2 reads FQGTGA. The CDR3 sequence: CASSLNGGEQFF. CDR3 bases: TGTGCCAGCAGCTTAAATGGCGGTGAGCAGTTCTTC.

This clone came up a few times. J is TRBJ2-5 and V is TRBV15; the D is unclear. V lost 4 bases and J 5 bases, leaving 5 bases between the germline ends. This CDR3 region has 11 residues. The V gene's germline CDR1 is LNHNV and CDR2 YYDKDF (reference sequence). CDR3 sequence (DNA): TGTGCCACCAGCACCCGGGAGACCCAGTACTTC. This codes for CATSTRETQYF.

The chain combines TRBV5-6 with TRBJ2-7; maybe TRBD1 (5 bases). The CDR3 runs 13 residues. CDR1 is SGHDT and CDR2 is YYEEEE in the germline V gene. V lost 4 bases and J lost 1, with 9 bases in between. The CDR3 DNA is TGTGCCAGCAGCCTGGGGCAGTCCTACGAGCAGTACTTC. Amino acids: CASSLGQSYEQYF.

The chain uses TRBV19 and TRBJ2-5; 13 bases fit TRBD2. CDR1 is LNHDA, CDR2 SQIVND, per germline (reference sequence). Unmatched junction bases numbered 5, after V lost 2 bases and J lost 5 bases. The CDR3 is 16 amino acids. CDR3 protein: CASSITGTSGVETQYF. CDR3 in DNA: TGTGCCAGTAGTATAACGGGGACTAGCGGGGTGGAGACCCAGTACTTC.

This clone was found a few times. The V call is TRBV4-1, the J call TRBJ2-2; D call uncertain. The CDR3 is 14 residues long. CDR1 and CDR2 from the germline V gene are MGHRA and YSYEKL. The V gene lost 0 bases and the J gene lost 7 bases, with 9 bases spanning the gap. CDR3 amino acids: CASSQDSMIGELFF. The CDR3 bases are TGCGCCAGCAGCCAAGATAGTATGATCGGGGAGCTGTTTTTT.

This clone was observed a few times. This chain links TRBV11-3 with TRBJ2-1, with TRBD2 matching over 8 bases. Trimming cost V 5 bases and J 9 bases; bases outside gene matches: 12. The CDR3 has 15 amino acids. Germline V CDR1 and CDR2: SGHNT, YENEEA. CDR3 in amino acids: CASSPSGTSKIEQFF. The CDR3 bases are TGTGCCAGCAGCCCCTCCGGGACTAGTAAAATTGAGCAGTTCTTC.

There are a few counts of this clone. V and J are TRBV2 and TRBJ1-4, with D perhaps TRBD1 (5 bases). Germline loops: CDR1 SNHLY, CDR2 FYNNEI. Trimming cost V 7 bases and J 8 bases, with 14 bases left between them. The CDR3 consists of 13 residues. In nucleotides, the CDR3 is TGTGCCAGCATGCGGGGCTTGGGGGAAAAACTGTTTTTT. Its translation: CASMRGLGEKLFF.

The genes are TRBV7-9 and TRBJ1-3, with D maybe TRBD1 (6 bases). CDR1 is SEHNR and CDR2 is FQNEAQ in the germline V gene (reference sequence). This CDR3 comprises 16 residues. Between the trimmed V and J ends, which lost 5 bases and 0 bases, there was a span of 14 bases. CDR3 DNA sequence: TGTGCCAGCAGCCATATGGCGGACAGCTCTGGAAACACCATATATTTT. Its translation is CASSHMADSSGNTIYF.

The rearrangement uses TRBV7-9 and TRBJ1-6; D call uncertain. Germline CDR1 and CDR2: SEHNR and FQNEAQ (reference sequence). The CDR3 extends over 15 amino acids. Trimming removed 5 bases at V and 6 bases at J, with 14 bases between. This CDR3 reads CASSPEGLGNSPLHF. Written as DNA, the CDR3 is TGTGCCAGCAGCCCCGAGGGTTTAGGTAATTCACCCCTCCACTTT. Combining the CDR3 with reference TRBV7-9 and TRBJ1-6 gives the whole variable domain DTGVSQNPRHKITKRGQNVTFRCDPISEHNRLYWYRQTLGQGPEFLTYFQNEAQLEKSRLLSDRFSAERPKGSFSTLEIQRTEQGDSAMYLCASSPEGLGNSPLHFGNGTRLTVT.

The chain links TRBV2 to TRBJ2-7; 11 positions agree with TRBD2. Germline loops: CDR1 SNHLY, CDR2 FYNNEI. With V trimmed by 5 bases and J by 5 bases, 8 bases remained unmatched. The CDR3 runs to 15 residues. The CDR3 reads CASSLTSGRINEQYF. The CDR3 DNA follows: TGTGCCAGCAGTTTAACTAGCGGGAGAATCAACGAGCAGTACTTC.

This chain connects TRBV9 to TRBJ2-3, with D perhaps matching TRBD2 (7 bases). Trimming left V 4 bases short and J 8 bases short, with 17 bases between. The CDR3 has 14 amino acids. Looked up from germline, CDR1 is SGDLS and CDR2 is YYNGEE. The chain's CDR3 is CASSTGQGGPTQYF. CDR3 sequence (DNA): TGTGCCAGCAGCACAGGGCAGGGAGGGCCTACGCAGTATTTT. The full variable domain, rest sourced from reference TRBV9 and TRBJ2-3, is DSGVTQTPKHLITATGQRVTLRCSPRSGDLSVYWYQQSLDQGLQFLIQYYNGEERAKGNILERFSAQQFPDLHSELNLSSLELGDSALYFCASSTGQGGPTQYFGPGTRLTVL.

This clone was detected only a few times. V usage is TRBV7-9 and J usage is TRBJ2-7; 11 bases agree with TRBD2. This CDR3 region has 18 residues. Germline V gives CDR1 SEHNR, CDR2 FQNEAQ (reference sequence). The trim removed 2 bases at V and 6 bases at J, leaving 15 bases unmatched. CDR3 in DNA: TGTGCCAGCAGCTTACTTGGGCTAGCGGGAGGCAGAGGGGGCGAGCAGTACTTC. This translates into CASSLLGLAGGRGGEQYF. Combining the CDR3 with reference TRBV7-9 and TRBJ2-7 gives the whole variable domain DTGVSQNPRHKITKRGQNVTFRCDPISEHNRLYWYRQTLGQGPEFLTYFQNEAQLEKSRLLSDRFSAERPKGSFSTLEIQRTEQGDSAMYLCASSLLGLAGGRGGEQYFGPGTRLTVT.

This clone was detected only a few times. The chain has TRBV12-2 and TRBJ1-5. TRBV12-2 is noted as a pseudogene. The CDR3 extends over 12 amino acids. CDR3 sequence: CASRSSGTDWHF. The CDR3 DNA follows: TGTGCAAGTCGCTCTAGCGGGACAGATTGGCATTTT.

This clone was seen a few times. The gene calls are TRBV19 and TRBJ2-1; D is uncertain. The germline V gene encodes CDR1 LNHDA and CDR2 SQIVND (reference sequence). The CDR3 has 14 residues. V was shortened by 6 bases and J by 9 bases, with 18 bases between the two germline ends. CDR3 sequence: CASRAAAEIGEQFF. The DNA for the CDR3 is TGTGCCAGTAGGGCGGCCGCGGAGATAGGTGAGCAGTTCTTC.

The chain employs TRBV27 and TRBJ2-3; 9 nucleotides line up with TRBD2. Germline CDR1 and CDR2: MNHEY and SMNVEV (reference sequence). The CDR3 is made up of 19 amino acids. The junction had 17 bases not matched to a gene; V was cut back by 6 bases and J by 1 base. The CDR3: CASRSNRASGKWGTDTQYF. The DNA of the CDR3 is TGTGCCAGCAGAAGCAATAGGGCTAGCGGGAAATGGGGCACAGATACGCAGTATTTT.

This clone was detected a few times. J is TRBJ2-7 and V is TRBV4-3; D may be TRBD1 (5 bases). CDR1 and CDR2 (germline): LGHNA, YSLEER. CDR3 size: 15 residues. V lost 2 bases to trimming and J lost 1 base, with 12 bases between them. The CDR3 loop reads CASSQYGASSYEQYF. The CDR3 region has the DNA TGCGCCAGCAGCCAATATGGGGCCAGTTCCTACGAGCAGTACTTC.

This rearrangement joins TRBV19 to TRBJ2-5; TRBD2 matches at 8 bases. Germline V gene sequence: CDR1 LNHDA, CDR2 SQIVND (reference sequence). The V gene end was trimmed by 7 bases and the J gene end by 7 bases; junction bases not matched to a gene: 8. The CDR3 totals 13 residues. CDR3: CASTTAGAGTQYF. The CDR3 DNA is TGTGCCAGTACTACAGCGGGAGCCGGGACCCAGTACTTC.

This clone is deemed medium-sized. The rearrangement links TRBV2 to TRBJ1-1, with D perhaps TRBD1 (5 bases). Trimming removed 6 bases at V and 0 bases at J, with 14 bases between. Germline V gene sequence: CDR1 SNHLY, CDR2 FYNNEI. The CDR3 is made up of 15 amino acids. The CDR3 sequence: CASRRTTDLNTEAFF. The CDR3, as DNA: TGTGCCAGCAGAAGGACGACAGACTTGAACACTGAAGCTTTCTTT.

This clone was detected a few times. J is TRBJ2-7 and V is TRBV7-3, with TRBD1 identical over 9 bases. The V gene's germline CDR1 is SGHTA and CDR2 FQGTGA. CDR3 length: 15 residues. The V segment lost 2 bases and the J segment 5 bases; nucleotides outside the gene matches: 7. The CDR3 reads CASSLSGQGTHEQYF. Here the CDR3 DNA reads TGTGCCAGCAGCTTATCGGGACAGGGTACACACGAGCAGTACTTC. Full variable domain (missing parts from reference TRBV7-3 and TRBJ2-7): GAGVSQTPSNKVTEKGKYVELRCDPISGHTALYWYRQSLGQGPEFLIYFQGTGAADDSGLPNDRFFAVRPEGSVSTLKIQRTERGDSAVYLCASSLSGQGTHEQYFGPGTRLTVT.

The genes are TRBV5-4 and TRBJ2-7, with 10 bases aligning to TRBD1. With V trimmed by 5 bases and J by 2 bases, 4 bases remained unmatched. Germline loops: CDR1 SGHNT, CDR2 YYREEE (reference sequence). This CDR3 is 14 amino acids long. CDR3 amino acids: CASSTGTGAYEQYF. In DNA, the CDR3 is TGTGCCAGCAGTACCGGGACAGGGGCCTACGAGCAGTACTTC.

V is TRBV7-9 and J is TRBJ2-7, with D perhaps TRBD2 (5 bases). The germline gives CDR1 SEHNR, CDR2 FQNEAQ (reference sequence). Trimming shortened V by 5 bases and J by 6 bases, and 11 bases separated the two germline ends. This CDR3 contains 12 residues. The CDR3 DNA reads as TGTGCCAGCAGCCCAGGACTGATCGAGCAGTACTTC. Encoded protein: CASSPGLIEQYF.

The chain recombines TRBV15 with TRBJ2-2; 7 positions match TRBD1. CDR3 size: 14 residues. CDR1 and CDR2 from the germline V gene are LNHNV and YYDKDF (reference sequence). V dropped 5 bases and J dropped 5; count of bases not matched to a gene: 5. CDR3 amino acids: CATSSLRGTGELFF. CDR3 sequence (DNA): TGTGCCACCAGCTCCCTCAGGGGGACCGGGGAGCTGTTTTTT.

This clone was counted a few times. This sequence joins TRBV6-4 and TRBJ2-2; no clear D. Germline loops: CDR1 MRHNA, CDR2 SNTAGT. V was shortened by 3 bases and J by 4 bases, with 6 bases between the two germline ends. The CDR3 spans 13 residues. The CDR3 loop is CASSERPTGELFF. The DNA of the CDR3 is TGTGCCAGCAGTGAGAGGCCCACCGGGGAGCTGTTTTTT.

This clone was observed a few times. This chain connects TRBV5-1 to TRBJ2-2; 11 nucleotides align to TRBD2. Germline V gene lookup returns CDR1 SGHRS and CDR2 YFSETQ. The CDR3 loop spans 15 amino acids. Germline trimming cut 5 bases from V and 7 bases from J; bases unmatched to any gene: 7. The CDR3 here is CASSYTSGSGGELFF. For the CDR3, the DNA is TGCGCCAGCAGTTATACTAGCGGGAGTGGCGGGGAGCTGTTTTTT.

The V gene is TRBV21-1, the J gene TRBJ2-7; the table assigns TRBD2, which was not confirmed against the DNA. TRBV21-1 has pseudogene status. The CDR3 is made up of 19 amino acids. In DNA, the CDR3 is TGTGCCAGCAGCAAAGAGGGGAGGACTAGCGGGGGGCAAATCAACGAGCAGTACTTC. Amino acid sequence: CASSKEGRTSGGQINEQYF.

This sequence joins TRBV29-1 and TRBJ2-5; 9 bases align to TRBD1. Germline loops: CDR1 SQVTM, CDR2 ANQGSEA. The CDR3 length is 14 residues. After removal of 6 bases from V and 5 bases from J, the junction contained 10 bases not matched to a gene. CDR3 sequence reads: CSVKDRGVIETQYF. As DNA, the CDR3 is TGCAGCGTGAAGGACAGGGGTGTAATCGAGACCCAGTACTTC. Complete variable domain (other parts from reference TRBV29-1 and TRBJ2-5): SAVISQKPSRDICQRGTSLTIQCQVDSQVTMMFWYRQQPGQSLTLIATANQGSEATYESGFVIDKFPISRPNLTFSTLTVSNMSPEDSSIYLCSVKDRGVIETQYFGPGTRLLVL.

The gene calls are TRBV30 and TRBJ2-7; no clear D gene. The CDR3 consists of 15 residues. Trimming removed 0 bases at V and 0 bases at J, with 12 bases between. Germline CDR1 GTSNPN, CDR2 SVGIG (reference sequence). DNA for the CDR3: TGTGCCTGGAGTGTACGGGTAGCCAGCTCCTACGAGCAGTACTTC. Protein product: CAWSVRVASSYEQYF.

The CDR3 loop reads CASTDYSTNEKLFF. For the CDR3, the DNA is TGTGCCAGCACCGACTACTCAACTAATGAAAAACTGTTTTTT. The chain couples TRBV6-1 to TRBJ1-4; D unclear. The CDR3 runs to 14 residues. V lost 7 bases and J 0 bases, leaving 9 bases between the germline ends. Germline loops: CDR1 MNHNS, CDR2 SASEGT.

The V gene is TRBV6-1, the J gene TRBJ1-5; D gene uncertain. The V end was cut by 7 bases, the J end by 0 bases, with 10 bases between. Looked up from germline, CDR1 is MNHNS and CDR2 is SASEGT. The CDR3 sequence is 14 residues long. The CDR3 spells CASTDRGSNQPQHF. CDR3 coding DNA: TGTGCCAGCACCGATCGGGGTAGCAATCAGCCCCAGCATTTT.

V gene TRBV10-1 combines with J gene TRBJ2-1; TRBD2 agrees at 12 bases. The V gene end was trimmed by 7 bases and the J gene end by 10 bases; junction bases not matched to a gene: 8. This CDR3 contains 14 residues. Germline-derived CDR1 and CDR2 are WNHNN and SYGVQD (reference sequence). The CDR3 DNA is TGCGCCAGCACCGGACTAGCGGGGTCGGGCGAGCAGTTCTTC. It codes for CASTGLAGSGEQFF.